The entry below gives a single T cell receptor (beta chain) sequence along with its context. Its antigen remains unidentified. A read error may explain this, as a much larger clone is one base away. The CDR3 is 14 amino acids. V lost 4 bases to trimming and J lost 3 bases, with 12 bases between them. The germline V gene encodes CDR1 SQVTM and CDR2 ANQGSEA. The source of the sample is a study of molecular identifiers for immune sequencing clone quantification. Whole-study context: Replicates split RNA from about 20,000 or 100,000 naive CD8 cells five ways, and the researchers sequenced four portions.

Sorting defined naive CD8 T cells as CD8+CD4-CCR7+CD45RA+. General study points: Effector cells kept over 98% of their molecules in clones above 20 RNA copies, while naive cells kept under 1% there.

In TCRdb, the PCR reads were re-called with MiXCR into one record per CDR3 protein. The table includes about 100,000 distinct CDR3 sequences, around a third detected once. The chain employs TRBV29-1 and TRBJ2-2; tentative D call: TRBD2 (6 bases). This TCR came from a human donor in good health. Some libraries in this study had Jurkat cell RNA spiked in. The material sequenced was naive CD8+ T cells from blood, with Jurkat cell RNA spiked in. The subset denotes: FACS-sorted CD8+CD4-CCR7+CD45RA+ naive T cells. CDR3 region: CSVGDWGDTGELFF. The CDR3 DNA reads TGCAGCGTTGGGGACTGGGGTGACACCGGGGAGCTGTTTTTT.